The next 12 T cell receptor beta chains were all read from a single sample in a study of blood T cells in healthy people across ages (dated by TCRdb to the mid-2010s). Library creation used 5' RACE. TCRdb names Illumina HiSeq 2500 as the instrument used. A second PCR of roughly 7 to 12 cycles was performed with a sample-barcoded 5' primer and a J-beta primer mix. TCRdb redid the processing of the public reads, applying fastp at Q25 and MiXCR, and retained in-frame beta chains. Under each unique CDR3 protein, matching rows form one entry showing the most common genes and DNA. A total of some 1.7 million distinct CDR3 sequences appear in this sample, 28% of them only once. The ten largest account for about 7.7% of the sample. Material: blood. The receptors derive from a woman aged 30 to 39 in good health.

The gene calls are TRBV5-8 and TRBJ1-5; TRBD1 might be the D (5 bases). Per germline, CDR1 SGHTS and CDR2 YDEGEE. The CDR3 totals 14 residues. V lost 1 base to trimming and J lost 3 bases, with 8 bases between them. In DNA, the CDR3 is TGTGCCAGCAGCTTGAAGGGGAACAATCAGCCCCAGCATTTT. It is translated as CASSLKGNNQPQHF. Combining the CDR3 with reference TRBV5-8 and TRBJ1-5 gives the whole variable domain EAGVTQSPTHLIKTRGQQATLRCSPISGHTSVYWYQQALGLGLQFLLWYDEGEERNRGNFPPRFSGRQFPNYSSELNVNALELEDSALYLCASSLKGNNQPQHFGDGTRLSIL.

This clonotype was seen repeatedly, ten times or more. This chain links TRBV7-9 with TRBJ2-3; 7 nucleotides align to TRBD1. J was trimmed by 3 bases and V by 6 bases; bases with no gene match: 9. The CDR3 has 15 residues. The germline V gene encodes CDR1 SEHNR and CDR2 FQNEAQ (reference sequence). CDR3 sequence: CASRSDRSGTDTQYF. The CDR3 DNA sequence: TGTGCCAGCAGATCGGACAGGTCCGGAACAGATACGCAGTATTTT. Full variable domain (rest looked up from reference TRBV7-9 and TRBJ2-3): DTGVSQNPRHKITKRGQNVTFRCDPISEHNRLYWYRQTLGQGPEFLTYFQNEAQLEKSRLLSDRFSAERPKGSFSTLEIQRTEQGDSAMYLCASRSDRSGTDTQYFGPGTRLTVL.

This clonotype was seen once. This may be a read error, as it is one base from a much larger clone. This sequence joins TRBV10-3 and TRBJ2-4; 9 bases agree with TRBD2. The ends lost 6 bases at V and 13 bases at J; junction bases unmatched: 13. The CDR3 consists of 14 residues. Germline V lookup: CDR1 ENHRY, CDR2 SYGVKD. The CDR3 loop reads CAIRIAGVTNEQYF. The CDR3 DNA reads as TGTGCCATCAGGATAGCGGGGGTTACCAATGAGCAGTACTTC.

As to this clonotype: The junction differs from germline at one of its ends, possibly a read error. J is TRBJ1-1 and V is TRBV11-2; weak D call: TRBD1 (5 bases). Germline CDR1 SGHAT, CDR2 FQNNGV. This CDR3 is 11 amino acids long. In DNA, the CDR3 is TGTGCCGGCAGCCCCAGGGAGTTACCTTTCTTT. Its translation: CAGSPRELPFF.

This clonotype was seen ten or more times. The rearrangement uses TRBV7-9 and TRBJ1-1; D uncertain. CDR1 and CDR2 from the germline V gene are SEHNR and FQNEAQ (reference sequence). Trimming removed 1 base at V and 4 bases at J, with 25 bases between. The CDR3 totals 19 residues. CDR3 region: CASSLEPLRPVRSGTEAFF. The CDR3 coding sequence is TGTGCCAGCAGCTTAGAGCCCCTCCGACCCGTACGGTCAGGCACTGAAGCTTTCTTT.

In its sample, this clonotype was seen a few times. The chain uses TRBV7-2 and TRBJ2-7; D not resolved. CDR1 and CDR2 from the germline V gene are SGHTA and FQGNSA. V was pared by 5 bases and J by 1 base, with 12 bases between. The CDR3 extends over 14 amino acids. The chain's CDR3 is CTSSPGLNSYEQYF. Written as DNA, the CDR3 is TGTACCAGCAGCCCGGGCCTTAATTCCTACGAGCAGTACTTC.

This clonotype was counted between two and nine times. Mismatch with germline at one junction end may stem from a read error. The chain has TRBV7-9 and TRBJ2-7; D may be TRBD1 or TRBD2 (5 bases each). This CDR3 spans 15 amino acids. Germline CDR1 SEHNR, CDR2 FQNEAQ (reference sequence). In DNA form, the CDR3 reads TGTGCCAGCAGGGGACCAGACCCTGAGGCCTACAAGCAGTACTTC. Protein sequence: CASRGPDPEAYKQYF.

The gene calls are TRBV29-1 and TRBJ1-2; the D is unclear. Trimming pared 3 bases from V and 5 bases from J, leaving 10 bases between. The CDR3 length is 12 residues. CDR1 and CDR2 (germline): SQVTM, ANQGSEA. This CDR3 is CSVEGYEYGYTF. CDR3 in DNA: TGCAGCGTTGAGGGTTATGAGTATGGCTACACCTTC.

The V and J genes are TRBV5-1 and TRBJ2-5; 9 nucleotides agree with TRBD2. The CDR3 covers 13 residues. The V gene end was trimmed by 6 bases and the J gene end by 4 bases; junction bases not matched to a gene: 4. The V gene's germline CDR1 is SGHRS and CDR2 YFSETQ. Here the CDR3 DNA reads TGCGCCAGCAATAGCGGGGGTTCAGAGACCCAGTACTTC. This translates into CASNSGGSETQYF.

This clonotype was seen a handful of times. The chain has TRBV29-1 and TRBJ2-5; TRBD2 agrees at 7 bases. This CDR3 spans 15 amino acids. V dropped 4 bases and J dropped 0; count of bases not matched to a gene: 8. The germline CDR1 and CDR2 sequences are SQVTM and ANQGSEA. The CDR3 loop is CSVAKRTSHQETQYF. The CDR3 region has the DNA TGCAGCGTTGCGAAGAGGACTAGTCACCAAGAGACCCAGTACTTC.

The table lists this clonotype with many counts. This rearrangement joins TRBV7-2 to TRBJ2-7; no clear D gene. There are 14 residues in the CDR3. In germline, CDR1 is SGHTA, CDR2 FQGNSA. The germline V and J ends were trimmed by 5 bases and 0 bases, with 11 bases remaining between them. CDR3 sequence reads: CASSRNGLSYEQYF. In DNA, the CDR3 is TGTGCCAGCAGCAGGAATGGGCTCTCCTACGAGCAGTACTTC.

This clonotype occurred many times. CDR3 loop: CASSDLMQGKGNEQYF. The CDR3 coding sequence is TGTGCCAGCAGCGACCTTATGCAGGGTAAGGGTAACGAGCAGTACTTC. The J gene is TRBJ2-7, the V gene TRBV4-2; possibly TRBD1 for D (5 bases). V lost 5 bases and J lost 5, with 22 bases in between. Germline V CDR1 and CDR2: LGHNA, YNFKEQ. CDR3 length equals 16 residues.